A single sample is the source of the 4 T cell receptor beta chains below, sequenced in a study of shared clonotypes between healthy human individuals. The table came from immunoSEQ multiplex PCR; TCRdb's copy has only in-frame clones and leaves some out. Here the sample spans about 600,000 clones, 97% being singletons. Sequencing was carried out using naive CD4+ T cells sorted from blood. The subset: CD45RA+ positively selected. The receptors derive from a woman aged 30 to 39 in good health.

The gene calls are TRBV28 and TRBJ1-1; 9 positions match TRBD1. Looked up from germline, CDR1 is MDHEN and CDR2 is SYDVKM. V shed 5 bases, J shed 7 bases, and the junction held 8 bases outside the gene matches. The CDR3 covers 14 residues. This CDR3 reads CASSPGQGLGEAFF. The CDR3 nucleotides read TGTGCCAGCAGTCCCGGACAGGGGTTGGGTGAAGCTTTCTTT.

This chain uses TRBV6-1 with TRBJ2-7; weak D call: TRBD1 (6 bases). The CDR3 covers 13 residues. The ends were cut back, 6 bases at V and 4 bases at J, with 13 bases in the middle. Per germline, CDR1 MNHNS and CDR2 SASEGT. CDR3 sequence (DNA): TGTGCCAGCAGCCAGGACAGTGGTTACGAGCAGTACTTC. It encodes CASSQDSGYEQYF.

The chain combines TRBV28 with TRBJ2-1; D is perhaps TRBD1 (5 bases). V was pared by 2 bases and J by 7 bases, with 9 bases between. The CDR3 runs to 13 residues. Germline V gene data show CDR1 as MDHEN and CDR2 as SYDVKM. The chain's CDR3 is CASSLRGVNEQFF. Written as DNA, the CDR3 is TGTGCCAGCAGTTTAAGGGGTGTGAATGAGCAGTTCTTC.

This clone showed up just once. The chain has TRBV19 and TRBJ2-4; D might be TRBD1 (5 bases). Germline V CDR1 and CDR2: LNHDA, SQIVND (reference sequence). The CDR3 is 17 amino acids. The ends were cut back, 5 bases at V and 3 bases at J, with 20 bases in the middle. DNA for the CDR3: TGTGCCAGTAGTGCCCGTGAAGCAGGGATAGGCAAAAACATTCAGTACTTC. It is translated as CASSAREAGIGKNIQYF.